The 29 T cell receptor beta chains in this list originate from one sample, sequenced in a study of T-cell reconstitution after alpha-beta-depleted transplantation in children. Unique molecular identifiers were incorporated when the TCRbeta library was constructed. TCRdb redid the calling of the PCR reads with MiXCR, one entry per CDR3 protein. The sample yields hundreds of thousands of distinct CDR3 sequences, around 17% seen once. This specimen consisted of PBMCs from the stem cell graft donor, obtained from the stem cell graft. The receptor set was obtained from a human donor who donated a stem cell graft to a child with acute lymphoblastic leukemia.

This clonotype was found a few times. This chain uses TRBV5-6 with TRBJ2-1, with D perhaps assigned TRBD1 or TRBD2 (6 bases each). The V end lost 1 base, the J end lost 3 bases, and 14 bases lay between the germline ends. CDR1 and CDR2 (germline): SGHDT, YYEEEE. The CDR3 runs to 16 residues. CDR3 amino acids: CASSLKGGGVYNEQFF. The CDR3 DNA is TGTGCCAGCAGCTTGAAGGGGGGCGGAGTCTACAATGAGCAGTTCTTC.

The chain is built from TRBV12-3 or TRBV12-4 and TRBJ2-3; 11 bases are shared with TRBD1. This CDR3 contains 14 residues. Trimming removed 6 bases from V and 4 bases from J; junction bases left unmatched: 3. As DNA, the CDR3 is TGTGCCAGCAGGCGGGACAGGGGGTCAGATACGCAGTATTTT. It is translated as CASRRDRGSDTQYF.

V is TRBV18 and J is TRBJ2-5; D remains unclear. CDR1 and CDR2 from the germline V gene are KGHSH and LQKENI. This CDR3 has 12 residues. Trimming took off 4 bases at V and 2 bases at J, with 5 bases between the two ends. The CDR3 sequence: CASSRPQETQYF. CDR3 nucleotides: TGTGCCAGCTCACGACCACAAGAGACCCAGTACTTC.

V gene TRBV10-3 combines with J gene TRBJ1-1; the D gene is possibly TRBD1 (6 bases). The V gene's germline CDR1 is ENHRY and CDR2 SYGVKD. Trimming cost V 6 bases and J 6 bases, with 8 bases left between them. This CDR3 region has 11 residues. The CDR3 region has the DNA TGTGCCATCAGAACAGGGCCTGAAGCTTTCTTT. Its translation: CAIRTGPEAFF.

The chain joins TRBV9 to TRBJ2-2; D is tentatively TRBD1 or TRBD2 (5 bases each). Germline V lookup: CDR1 SGDLS, CDR2 YYNGEE. Trimming pared 4 bases from V and 6 bases from J, leaving 10 bases between. CDR3 length: 13 amino acids. The CDR3 reads CASSHGAAGELFF. CDR3 nucleotide sequence: TGTGCCAGCAGCCACGGGGCGGCCGGGGAGCTGTTTTTT.

In this sample, this clonotype turned up a few times. This chain links TRBV5-1 with TRBJ2-1; no reliable D call. This CDR3 spans 12 amino acids. CDR1 and CDR2 (germline): SGHRS, YFSETQ. The V end lost 4 bases, the J end lost 3 bases, and 5 bases lay between the germline ends. As DNA, the CDR3 is TGCGCCAGCAGCATGGACTACAATGAGCAGTTCTTC. The encoded protein is CASSMDYNEQFF.

V gene TRBV19 combines with J gene TRBJ1-4, with D unresolved. V lost 5 bases to trimming and J lost 0 bases, with 7 bases between them. The CDR3 contains 14 residues. Germline values: CDR1 LNHDA, CDR2 SQIVND (reference sequence). CDR3 sequence reads: CASSAVTTNEKLFF. In DNA, the CDR3 is TGTGCCAGTAGTGCGGTCACAACTAATGAAAAACTGTTTTTT. Supplemented by reference TRBV19 and TRBJ1-4, the full variable domain reads DGGITQSPKYLFRKEGQNVTLSCEQNLNHDAMYWYRQDPGQGLRLIYYSQIVNDFQKGDIAEGYSVSREKKESFPLTVTSAQKNPTAFYLCASSAVTTNEKLFFGSGTQLSVL.

This clonotype occurred a few times. V gene TRBV12-3 or TRBV12-4 combines with J gene TRBJ2-7; TRBD1 might be the D (6 bases). V was shortened by 6 bases and J by 0 bases, with 12 bases between the two germline ends. The CDR3 runs 14 residues. For the CDR3, the DNA is TGTGCCAGCAGACCGGGACATAGCTCCTACGAGCAGTACTTC. This sequence encodes CASRPGHSSYEQYF.

This clonotype was seen only a few times. The chain is built from TRBV11-2 and TRBJ2-1; 7 bases are a match to TRBD2. V lost 5 bases and J lost 7; bases outside the gene matches: 5. Germline V gives CDR1 SGHAT, CDR2 FQNNGV. The CDR3 is made up of 13 amino acids. The CDR3 reads CASSAGGSNEQFF. In nucleotides, the CDR3 is TGTGCCAGCAGCGCGGGCGGGAGTAATGAGCAGTTCTTC.

The V gene is TRBV4-1, the J gene TRBJ1-5; 8 nucleotides agree with TRBD1. This CDR3 comprises 15 residues. The J segment lost 7 bases and the V segment lost 1 base, leaving 6 bases of the junction unmatched. Germline CDR1 is MGHRA and CDR2 is YSYEKL. CDR3 protein: CASSQGHRGKQPQHF. CDR3 sequence (DNA): TGCGCCAGCAGCCAAGGGCACAGGGGGAAACAGCCCCAGCATTTT.

This clonotype was seen a few times. Its ends do not fully match the called genes, so a read error is possible. The chain carries TRBV7-8 and TRBJ2-6; 7 positions agree with TRBD2. Germline V gives CDR1 SGHVS, CDR2 FQNEAQ. This CDR3 contains 15 residues. DNA of the CDR3: TGTGCCAGCAGCCTAGCGGTGACTGGGGCCAACGTCCTGACTTTC. It encodes CASSLAVTGANVLTF.

This clonotype has a handful of counts. The chain couples TRBV7-9 to TRBJ2-1, with 14 bases aligning to TRBD2. This CDR3 is built from 17 residues. The junction had 13 bases not matched to a gene; V was cut back by 6 bases and J by 9 bases. CDR1 SEHNR and CDR2 FQNEAQ come from the germline V gene (reference sequence). The CDR3 loop reads CASRAGLAGGGIGEQFF. DNA for the CDR3: TGTGCCAGCAGAGCTGGACTAGCGGGAGGTGGAATAGGTGAGCAGTTCTTC. Full variable domain (missing parts from reference TRBV7-9 and TRBJ2-1): DTGVSQNPRHKITKRGQNVTFRCDPISEHNRLYWYRQTLGQGPEFLTYFQNEAQLEKSRLLSDRFSAERPKGSFSTLEIQRTEQGDSAMYLCASRAGLAGGGIGEQFFGPGTRLTVL.

A few counts support this clonotype. The chain is built from TRBV20-1 and TRBJ1-2, with D possibly TRBD1 on 5 matching bases. This CDR3 has 13 amino acids. Trimming left V 6 bases short and J 0 bases short, with 11 bases between. Germline V lookup: CDR1 DFQATT, CDR2 SNEGSKA (reference sequence). The CDR3 nucleotides are TGCAGTGCAGGACCGACAGCTAACTATGGCTACACCTTC. It translates to CSAGPTANYGYTF.

The chain carries TRBV7-3 and TRBJ2-3; perhaps D is TRBD1 or TRBD2 (6 bases each). Germline CDR1 and CDR2: SGHTA and FQGTGA. The V end lost 5 bases, the J end lost 1 base, and 22 bases lay between the germline ends. The CDR3 is 18 amino acids. The CDR3 region has the DNA TGTGCCAGCAGCGTGGGCCTGGGGGGCGCGGACGGCACAGATACGCAGTATTTT. This encodes CASSVGLGGADGTDTQYF.

The CDR3 here is CASKGDAGSNQPQHF. Written as DNA, the CDR3 is TGTGCCAGCAAAGGGGACGCAGGGAGCAATCAGCCCCAGCATTTT. The chain employs TRBV6-1 and TRBJ1-5, with a weak D call TRBD1 (5 bases). Germline V CDR1 and CDR2: MNHNS, SASEGT. The V and J ends lost 7 bases and 1 base respectively, with 14 bases between them. The CDR3 length is 15 residues.

In nucleotides, the CDR3 is TGTGCCAGCAGCTTAGGGGCGTCCCTAGCCAAAAACATTCAGTACTTC. It is translated as CASSLGASLAKNIQYF. The chain couples TRBV7-6 to TRBJ2-4; D is uncertain. Germline assignment: CDR1 SGHVS and CDR2 FNYEAQ. The V end was cut by 1 base, the J end by 0 bases, with 10 bases between. This CDR3 has 16 amino acids.

This clonotype was picked up a small number of times. The V call is TRBV5-6, the J call TRBJ1-1, with 11 bases aligning to TRBD1. The CDR3 consists of 17 residues. After removal of 1 base from V and 4 bases from J, the junction contained 9 bases not matched to a gene. Germline assignment: CDR1 SGHDT and CDR2 YYEEEE. The CDR3 nucleotides read TGTGCCAGCAGCTTGATAGGACAGGGGGCTAGGGTCACTGAAGCTTTCTTT. Its protein is CASSLIGQGARVTEAFF.

The chain employs TRBV7-6 and TRBJ2-3; D is ambiguous. The CDR3 runs 11 residues. Germline V CDR1 and CDR2: SGHVS, FNYEAQ. V gave up 4 bases and J gave up 6 bases, with 5 bases separating them. The CDR3 region is CASSSFDTQYF. Written as DNA, the CDR3 is TGTGCCAGCAGCTCTTTCGATACGCAGTATTTT.

In this sample, this clonotype turned up a few times. This chain uses TRBV5-6 with TRBJ1-1; no definite D call. V was trimmed by 0 bases and J by 4 bases, leaving 7 bases between them. Germline V gene lookup returns CDR1 SGHDT and CDR2 YYEEEE. The CDR3 totals 13 residues. CDR3 sequence reads: CASSLGPITEAFF. The DNA for the CDR3 is TGTGCCAGCAGCTTGGGTCCGATCACTGAAGCTTTCTTT.

V gene TRBV2 combines with J gene TRBJ1-1; the D is unclear. CDR1 is SNHLY and CDR2 is FYNNEI in the germline V gene. V shed 8 bases and J shed 1 base, with 14 bases lying between them. This CDR3 region has 14 residues. CDR3 sequence (DNA): TGTGCCAGCGGTCTAATGGGAGCGAACACTGAAGCTTTCTTT. Its protein is CASGLMGANTEAFF.

In this sample, this clonotype turned up a few times. The V and J genes are TRBV4-2 and TRBJ1-2; TRBD1 matches at 8 bases. The CDR3 contains 13 residues. Trimming cost V 4 bases and J 6 bases; bases outside gene matches: 4. CDR1 is LGHNA and CDR2 is YNFKEQ in the germline V gene. In DNA, the CDR3 is TGTGCCAGCAGCCGCACAGGGGGTGATGGCTACACCTTC. Protein sequence: CASSRTGGDGYTF.

This clonotype has only a few counts. The chain is built from TRBV6-2 or TRBV6-3 and TRBJ1-6; 10 positions match TRBD1. The CDR3 is 17 residues long. Looked up from germline, CDR1 is MNHEY and CDR2 is SVGEGT. V shed 6 bases, J shed 6 bases, and the junction held 11 bases outside the gene matches. The chain's CDR3 is CASRGLIGTGVNSPLHF. CDR3 nucleotides: TGTGCCAGCAGGGGGTTAATCGGGACAGGGGTTAATTCACCCCTCCACTTT.

CDR3 in DNA: TGTGCCAGCAGTCGGGACAGGGGGTTCACCGGGGAGCTGTTTTTT. This codes for CASSRDRGFTGELFF. The V gene is TRBV27, the J gene TRBJ2-2; 11 bases match TRBD1. This CDR3 comprises 15 residues. The V segment lost 5 bases and the J segment 4 bases; nucleotides outside the gene matches: 3. CDR1 is MNHEY and CDR2 is SMNVEV in the germline V gene (reference sequence).

The sample holds a few counts of this clonotype. The V and J genes are TRBV15 and TRBJ2-1, with 8 bases identical to TRBD2. Germline lookup yields CDR1 LNHNV and CDR2 YYDKDF (reference sequence). There are 16 residues in the CDR3. The V segment lost 1 base and the J segment 0 bases; nucleotides outside the gene matches: 2. The CDR3 coding sequence is TGTGCCACCAGCAGAGGAAGCGGGAGCTCCTACAATGAGCAGTTCTTC. Amino acid sequence: CATSRGSGSSYNEQFF. Together with reference TRBV15 and TRBJ2-1, the CDR3 gives the full variable domain: DAMVIQNPRYQVTQFGKPVTLSCSQTLNHNVMYWYQQKSSQAPKLLFHYYDKDFNNEADTPDNFQSRRPNTSFCFLDIRSPGLGDTAMYLCATSRGSGSSYNEQFFGPGTRLTVL.

This clonotype occurred a few times. The genes are TRBV6-5 and TRBJ1-5; TRBD1 aligns across 10 bases. Unmatched junction bases numbered 32, after V lost 4 bases and J lost 5 bases. Germline assignment: CDR1 MNHEY and CDR2 SVGAGI. The CDR3 is 24 residues long. DNA for the CDR3: TGTGCCAGCAGTTGGGTCTGGCGGCAAAATGACAGGGGGCTGCTAGTGCCGGAATATCAGCCCCAGCATTTT. It translates to CASSWVWRQNDRGLLVPEYQPQHF.

This clonotype was seen a handful of times. This sequence joins TRBV24-1 and TRBJ2-1, with D possibly being TRBD2 (5 bases). The V and J ends lost 1 base and 7 bases respectively, with 7 bases between them. Germline V gene data show CDR1 as KGHDR and CDR2 as SFDVKD. The CDR3 totals 13 residues. CDR3 protein: CATSDFSGNEQFF. Here the CDR3 DNA reads TGTGCCACCAGTGATTTTTCGGGGAATGAGCAGTTCTTC.

The V and J genes are TRBV20-1 and TRBJ1-2; TRBD1 matches at 9 bases. CDR3 length: 13 residues. V lost 5 bases to trimming and J lost 2 bases; unmatched junction nucleotides: 3. Per the germline V gene, CDR1 is DFQATT and CDR2 is SNEGSKA (reference sequence). CDR3 DNA sequence: TGCAGTGCTTCCGGGACAGGGAACTATGGCTACACCTTC. Translating gives CSASGTGNYGYTF.

This clonotype appeared many times. The chain is built from TRBV5-6 and TRBJ2-3, with a possible D match to TRBD2 (5 bases). V shed 0 bases and J shed 2 bases, with 10 bases lying between them. The CDR3 is 15 amino acids. Germline CDR1 reads SGHDT; CDR2 reads YYEEEE. CDR3: CASSLGGLNTDTQYF. As DNA, the CDR3 is TGTGCCAGCAGCTTGGGAGGGTTAAACACAGATACGCAGTATTTT.

This clonotype was counted between two and nine times. The gene calls are TRBV28 and TRBJ1-5; 9 nucleotides align to TRBD1. Germline V lookup: CDR1 MDHEN, CDR2 SYDVKM. The CDR3 extends over 16 amino acids. With 6 bases clipped from V and 4 bases from J, the junction kept 10 bases outside the gene matches. The CDR3 sequence: CASSLPGTGRNQPQHF. The CDR3 DNA sequence: TGTGCCAGCAGCCTCCCCGGGACAGGGAGGAATCAGCCCCAGCATTTT.